This entry is about one T cell receptor (beta chain). Antigen specificity is unknown. This specimen belongs to a study of early T cells in non-severe SARS-CoV-2 infection. Across the study: Unsorted whole blood bulk RNA was sequenced, with unpaired chains. Points from the study as a whole: Using VDJdb, the matching emphasized anti-spike CD8 responses while missing private and CD4 specificities.

This CDR3 is built from 16 residues. Germline V CDR1 and CDR2: SGHNT, YYREEE (reference sequence). V shed 4 bases and J shed 4 bases, with 20 bases lying between them. Individual cDNA molecules were tagged with unique molecular identifiers, the study reported. TCRdb re-called the 5' RACE reads with MiXCR, one entry per CDR3 protein. The sample has about 30,000 distinct CDR3 sequences, about 3.9% seen once. The chain joins TRBV5-4 to TRBJ2-5; D may be TRBD2 (5 bases). Source material: whole blood. This clonotype was sampled from an adult who was a healthcare worker with PCR-confirmed SARS-CoV-2 infection or an uninfected control (not recorded which). The CDR3 DNA reads TGTGCCAGCAGCCCCCGGCCCGGACTGGGTGGAGAGACCCAGTACTTC. Its translation is CASSPRPGLGGETQYF.